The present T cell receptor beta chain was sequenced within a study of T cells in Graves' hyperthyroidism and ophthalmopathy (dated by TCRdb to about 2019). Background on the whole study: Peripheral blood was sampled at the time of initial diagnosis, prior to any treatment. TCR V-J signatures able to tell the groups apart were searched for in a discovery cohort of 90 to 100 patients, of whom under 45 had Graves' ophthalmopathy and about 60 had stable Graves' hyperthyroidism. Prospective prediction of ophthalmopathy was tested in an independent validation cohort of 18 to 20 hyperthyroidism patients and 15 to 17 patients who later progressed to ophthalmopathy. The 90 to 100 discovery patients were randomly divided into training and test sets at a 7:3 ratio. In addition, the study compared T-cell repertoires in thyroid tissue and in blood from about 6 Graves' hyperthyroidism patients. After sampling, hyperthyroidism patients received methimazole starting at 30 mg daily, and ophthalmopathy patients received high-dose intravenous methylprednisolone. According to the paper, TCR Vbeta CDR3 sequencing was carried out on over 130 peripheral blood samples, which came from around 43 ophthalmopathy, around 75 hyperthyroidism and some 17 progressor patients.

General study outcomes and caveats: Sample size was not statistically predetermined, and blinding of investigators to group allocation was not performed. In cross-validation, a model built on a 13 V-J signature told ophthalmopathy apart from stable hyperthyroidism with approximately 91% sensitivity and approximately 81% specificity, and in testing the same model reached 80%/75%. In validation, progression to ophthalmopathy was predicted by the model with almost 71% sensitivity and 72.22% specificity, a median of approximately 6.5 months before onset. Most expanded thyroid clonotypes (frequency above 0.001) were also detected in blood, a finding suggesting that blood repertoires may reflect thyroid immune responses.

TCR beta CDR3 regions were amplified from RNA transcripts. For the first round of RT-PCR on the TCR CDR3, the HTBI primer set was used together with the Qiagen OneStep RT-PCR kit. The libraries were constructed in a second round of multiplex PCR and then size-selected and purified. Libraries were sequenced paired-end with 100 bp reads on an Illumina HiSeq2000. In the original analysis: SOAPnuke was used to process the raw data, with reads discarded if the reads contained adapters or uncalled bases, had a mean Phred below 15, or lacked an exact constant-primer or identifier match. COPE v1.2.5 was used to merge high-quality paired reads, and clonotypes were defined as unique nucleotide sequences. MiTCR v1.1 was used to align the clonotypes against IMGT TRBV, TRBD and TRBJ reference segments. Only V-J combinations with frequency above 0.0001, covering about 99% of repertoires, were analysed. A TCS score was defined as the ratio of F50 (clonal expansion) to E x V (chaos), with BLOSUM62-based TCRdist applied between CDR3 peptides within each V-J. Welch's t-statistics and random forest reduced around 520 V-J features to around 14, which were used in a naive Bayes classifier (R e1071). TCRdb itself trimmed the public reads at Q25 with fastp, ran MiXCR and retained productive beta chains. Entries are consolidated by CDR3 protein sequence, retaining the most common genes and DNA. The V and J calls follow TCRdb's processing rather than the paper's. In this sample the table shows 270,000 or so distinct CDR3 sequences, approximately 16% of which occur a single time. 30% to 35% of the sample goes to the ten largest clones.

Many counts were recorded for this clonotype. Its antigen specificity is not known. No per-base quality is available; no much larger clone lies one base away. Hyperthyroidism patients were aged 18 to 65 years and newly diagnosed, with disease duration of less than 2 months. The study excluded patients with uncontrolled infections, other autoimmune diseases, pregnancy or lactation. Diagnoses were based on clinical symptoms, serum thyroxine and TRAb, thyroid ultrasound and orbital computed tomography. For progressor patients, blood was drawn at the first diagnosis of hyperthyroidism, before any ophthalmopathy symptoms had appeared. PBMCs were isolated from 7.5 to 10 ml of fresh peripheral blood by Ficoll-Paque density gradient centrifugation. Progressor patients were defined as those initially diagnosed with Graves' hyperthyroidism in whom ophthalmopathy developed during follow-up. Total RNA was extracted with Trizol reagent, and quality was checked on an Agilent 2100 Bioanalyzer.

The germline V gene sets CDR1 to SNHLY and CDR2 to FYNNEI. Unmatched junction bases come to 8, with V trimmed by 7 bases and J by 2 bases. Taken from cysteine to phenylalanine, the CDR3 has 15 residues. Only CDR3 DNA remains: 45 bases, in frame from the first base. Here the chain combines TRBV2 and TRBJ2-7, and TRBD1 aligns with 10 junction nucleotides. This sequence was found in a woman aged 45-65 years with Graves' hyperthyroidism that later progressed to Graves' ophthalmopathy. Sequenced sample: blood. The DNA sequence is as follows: TGTGCCAGCATTCTAAGCGGACAGGGGGCCTACGAGCAGTACTTC. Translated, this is CASILSGQGAYEQYF.